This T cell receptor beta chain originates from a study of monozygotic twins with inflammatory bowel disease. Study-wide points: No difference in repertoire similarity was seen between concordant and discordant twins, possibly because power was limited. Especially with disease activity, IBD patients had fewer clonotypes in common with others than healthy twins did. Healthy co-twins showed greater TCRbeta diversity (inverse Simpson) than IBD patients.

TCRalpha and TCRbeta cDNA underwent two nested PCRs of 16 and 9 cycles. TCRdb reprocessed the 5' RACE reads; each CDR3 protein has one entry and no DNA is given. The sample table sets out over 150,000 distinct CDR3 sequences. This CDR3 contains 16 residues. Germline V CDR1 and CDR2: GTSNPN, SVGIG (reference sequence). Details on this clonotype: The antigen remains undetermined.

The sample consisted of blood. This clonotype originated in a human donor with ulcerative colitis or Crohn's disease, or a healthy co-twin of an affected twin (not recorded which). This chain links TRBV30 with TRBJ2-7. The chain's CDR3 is CAWSVVIGYRPYEQYF. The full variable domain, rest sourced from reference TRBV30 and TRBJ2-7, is SQTIHQWPATLVQPVGSPLSLECTVEGTSNPNLYWYRQAAGRGLQLLFYSVGIGQISSEVPQNLSASRPQDRQFILSSKKLLLSDSGFYLCAWSVVIGYRPYEQYFGPGTRLTVT.